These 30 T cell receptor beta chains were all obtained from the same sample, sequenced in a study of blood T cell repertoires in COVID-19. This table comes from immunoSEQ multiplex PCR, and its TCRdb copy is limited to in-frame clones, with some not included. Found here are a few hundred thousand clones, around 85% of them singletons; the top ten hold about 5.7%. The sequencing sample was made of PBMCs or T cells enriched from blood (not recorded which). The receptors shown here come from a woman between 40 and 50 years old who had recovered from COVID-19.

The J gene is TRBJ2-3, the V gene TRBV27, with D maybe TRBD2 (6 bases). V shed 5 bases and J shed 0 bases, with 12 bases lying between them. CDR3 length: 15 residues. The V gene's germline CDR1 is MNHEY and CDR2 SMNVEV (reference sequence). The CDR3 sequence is CASSPRLGSTDTQYF. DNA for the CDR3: TGTGCCAGCAGTCCGCGACTAGGGAGCACAGATACGCAGTATTTT.

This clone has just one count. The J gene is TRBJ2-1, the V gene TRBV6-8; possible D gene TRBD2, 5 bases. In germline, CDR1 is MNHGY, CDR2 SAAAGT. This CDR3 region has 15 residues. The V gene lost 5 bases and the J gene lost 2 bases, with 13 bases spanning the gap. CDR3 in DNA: TGTGCCAGCAGTCCCCTCCGGGAAACCTACAATGAGCAGTTCTTC. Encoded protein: CASSPLRETYNEQFF.

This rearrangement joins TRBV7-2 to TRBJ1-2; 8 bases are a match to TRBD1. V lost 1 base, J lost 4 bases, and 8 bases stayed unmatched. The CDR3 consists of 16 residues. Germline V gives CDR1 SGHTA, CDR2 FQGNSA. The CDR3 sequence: CASSLVQGAGSYGYTF. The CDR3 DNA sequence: TGTGCCAGCAGCTTAGTTCAGGGGGCCGGTAGCTATGGCTACACCTTC. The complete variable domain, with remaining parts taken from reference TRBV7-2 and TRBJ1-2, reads GAGVSQSPSNKVTEKGKDVELRCDPISGHTALYWYRQSLGQGLEFLIYFQGNSAPDKSGLPSDRFSAERTGGSVSTLTIQRTQQEDSAVYLCASSLVQGAGSYGYTFGSGTRLTVV.

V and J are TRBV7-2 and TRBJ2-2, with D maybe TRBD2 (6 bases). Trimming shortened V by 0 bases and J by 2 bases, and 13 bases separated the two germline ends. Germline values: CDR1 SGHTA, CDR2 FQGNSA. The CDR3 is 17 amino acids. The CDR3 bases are TGTGCCAGCAGCTTAGCGGGTGGTAGCGGCAACACCGGGGAGCTGTTTTTT. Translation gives CASSLAGGSGNTGELFF.

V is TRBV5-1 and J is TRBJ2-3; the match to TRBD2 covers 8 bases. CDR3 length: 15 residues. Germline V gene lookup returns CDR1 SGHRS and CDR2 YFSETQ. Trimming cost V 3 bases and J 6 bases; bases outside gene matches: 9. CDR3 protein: CASSSPGGGRDTQYF. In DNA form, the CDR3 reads TGCGCCAGCAGCTCCCCCGGGGGGGGCCGCGATACGCAGTATTTT.

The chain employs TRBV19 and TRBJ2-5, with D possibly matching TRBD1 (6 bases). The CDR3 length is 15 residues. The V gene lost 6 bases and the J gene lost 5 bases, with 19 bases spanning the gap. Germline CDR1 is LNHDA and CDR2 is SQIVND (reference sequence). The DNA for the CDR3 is TGTGCCAGTAGCTCCGGGACATCCTTAGGGGAGACCCAGTACTTC. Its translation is CASSSGTSLGETQYF.

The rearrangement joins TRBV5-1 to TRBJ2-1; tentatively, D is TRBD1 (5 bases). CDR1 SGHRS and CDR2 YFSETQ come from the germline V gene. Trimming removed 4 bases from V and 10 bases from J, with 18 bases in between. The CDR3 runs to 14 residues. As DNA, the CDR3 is TGCGCCAGCAGCCACCCCGCTCAGGGCAGCGAGCAGTTCTTC. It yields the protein CASSHPAQGSEQFF.

The CDR3 bases are TGTGCCAGCAGCTTTAGACTAGCGGGAGCCACAGATACGCAGTATTTT. Its protein is CASSFRLAGATDTQYF. The chain joins TRBV7-2 to TRBJ2-3; 12 bases map to TRBD2. Unmatched junction bases numbered 3, after V lost 3 bases and J lost 2 bases. Germline V gene sequence: CDR1 SGHTA, CDR2 FQGNSA. CDR3 length: 16 residues.

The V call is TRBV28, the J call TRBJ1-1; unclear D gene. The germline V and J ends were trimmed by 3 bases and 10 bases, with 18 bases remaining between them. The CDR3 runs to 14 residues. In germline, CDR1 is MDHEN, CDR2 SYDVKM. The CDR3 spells CASSFEGWRSGAFF. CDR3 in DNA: TGTGCCAGCAGTTTCGAGGGTTGGAGGTCCGGAGCTTTCTTT.

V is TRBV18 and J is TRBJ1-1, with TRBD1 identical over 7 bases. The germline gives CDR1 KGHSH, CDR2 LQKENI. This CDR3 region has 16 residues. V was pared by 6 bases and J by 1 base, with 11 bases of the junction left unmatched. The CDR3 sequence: CASSLRGTDKNTEAFF. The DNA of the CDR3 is TGTGCCAGCTCGCTTCGCGGGACAGATAAGAACACTGAAGCTTTCTTT.

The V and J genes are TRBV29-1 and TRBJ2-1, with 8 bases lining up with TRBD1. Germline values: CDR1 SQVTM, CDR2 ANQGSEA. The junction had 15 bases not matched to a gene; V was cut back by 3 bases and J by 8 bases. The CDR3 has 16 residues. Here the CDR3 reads CSVDGQGGGAGDEQFF. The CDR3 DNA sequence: TGCAGCGTTGATGGACAGGGAGGAGGTGCTGGCGATGAGCAGTTCTTC.

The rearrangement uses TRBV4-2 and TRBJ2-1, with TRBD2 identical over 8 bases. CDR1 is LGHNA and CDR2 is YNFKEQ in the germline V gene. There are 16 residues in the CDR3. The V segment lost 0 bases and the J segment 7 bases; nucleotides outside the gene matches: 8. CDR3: CASSQDPSGSLNEQFF. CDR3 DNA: TGTGCCAGCAGCCAAGACCCCAGCGGGAGCCTGAATGAGCAGTTCTTC.

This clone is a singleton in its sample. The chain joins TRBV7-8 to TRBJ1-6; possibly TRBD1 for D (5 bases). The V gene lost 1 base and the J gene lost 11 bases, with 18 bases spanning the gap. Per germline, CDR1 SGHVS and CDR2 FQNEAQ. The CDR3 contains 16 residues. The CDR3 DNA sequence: TGTGCCAGCAGCTTAGAGGGGACTGGGGTTGCGACACCCCTCCACTTT. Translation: CASSLEGTGVATPLHF. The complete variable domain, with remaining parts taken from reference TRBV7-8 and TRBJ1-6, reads GAGVSQSPRYKVAKRGQDVALRCDPISGHVSLFWYQQALGQGPEFLTYFQNEAQLDKSGLPSDRFFAERPEGSVSTLKIQRTQQEDSAVYLCASSLEGTGVATPLHFGNGTRLTVT.

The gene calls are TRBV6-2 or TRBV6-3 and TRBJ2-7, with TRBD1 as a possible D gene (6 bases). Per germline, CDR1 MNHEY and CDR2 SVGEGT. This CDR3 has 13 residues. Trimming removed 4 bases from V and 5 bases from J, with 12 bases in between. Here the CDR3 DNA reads TGTGCCAGCAGTTCCGACAGGACCCACGAGCAGTACTTC. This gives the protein CASSSDRTHEQYF.

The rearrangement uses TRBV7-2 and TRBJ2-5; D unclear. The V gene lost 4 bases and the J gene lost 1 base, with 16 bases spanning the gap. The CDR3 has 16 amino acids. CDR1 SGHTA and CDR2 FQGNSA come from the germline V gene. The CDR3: CASSSQVGLTQETQYF. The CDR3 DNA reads TGTGCCAGCAGCTCCCAGGTGGGCCTTACCCAAGAGACCCAGTACTTC.

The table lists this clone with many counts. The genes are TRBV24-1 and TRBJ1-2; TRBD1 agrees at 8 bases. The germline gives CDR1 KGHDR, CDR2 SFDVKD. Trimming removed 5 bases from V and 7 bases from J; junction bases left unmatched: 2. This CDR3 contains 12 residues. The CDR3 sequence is CATSGGQVGYTF. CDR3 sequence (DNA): TGTGCCACCAGTGGGGGACAGGTTGGCTACACCTTC.

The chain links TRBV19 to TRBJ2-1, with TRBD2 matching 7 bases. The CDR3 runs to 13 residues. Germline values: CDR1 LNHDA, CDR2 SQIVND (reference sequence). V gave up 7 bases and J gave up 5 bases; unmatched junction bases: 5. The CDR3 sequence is CASIGTINNEQFF. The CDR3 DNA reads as TGTGCCAGTATTGGGACTATAAACAATGAGCAGTTCTTC.

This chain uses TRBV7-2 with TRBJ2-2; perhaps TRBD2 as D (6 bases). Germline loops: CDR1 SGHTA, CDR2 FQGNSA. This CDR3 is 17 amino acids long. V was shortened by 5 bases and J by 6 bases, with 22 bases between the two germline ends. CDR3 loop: CASSPSEPSTGAGELFF. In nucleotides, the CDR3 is TGTGCCAGCAGCCCATCGGAACCCTCTACGGGGGCCGGGGAGCTGTTTTTT.

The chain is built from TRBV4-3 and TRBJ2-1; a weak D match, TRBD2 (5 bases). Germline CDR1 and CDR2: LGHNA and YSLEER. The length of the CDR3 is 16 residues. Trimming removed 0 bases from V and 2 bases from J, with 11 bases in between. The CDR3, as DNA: TGCGCCAGCAGCCAAGAGGTCCGGGATCCCTACAATGAGCAGTTCTTC. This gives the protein CASSQEVRDPYNEQFF.

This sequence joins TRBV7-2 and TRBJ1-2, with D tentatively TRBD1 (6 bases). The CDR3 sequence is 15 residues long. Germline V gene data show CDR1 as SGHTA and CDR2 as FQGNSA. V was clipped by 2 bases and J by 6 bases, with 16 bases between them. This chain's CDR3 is CASSLNRALTNGYTF. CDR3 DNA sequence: TGTGCCAGCAGCTTAAACAGGGCGCTAACGAATGGCTACACCTTC.

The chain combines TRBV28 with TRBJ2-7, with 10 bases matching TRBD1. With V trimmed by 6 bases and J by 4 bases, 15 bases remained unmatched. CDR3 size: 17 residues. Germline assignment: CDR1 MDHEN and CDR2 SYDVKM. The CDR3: CASRPVPRTGGTYEQYF. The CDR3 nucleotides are TGTGCCAGCAGGCCGGTTCCAAGGACAGGGGGTACGTACGAGCAGTACTTC.

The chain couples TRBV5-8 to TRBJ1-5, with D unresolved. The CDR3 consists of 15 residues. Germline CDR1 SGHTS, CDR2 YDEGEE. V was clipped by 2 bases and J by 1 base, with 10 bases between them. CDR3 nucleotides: TGTGCCAGCAGCTTTGGCCGAGGAAGCAATCAGCCCCAGCATTTT. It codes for CASSFGRGSNQPQHF.

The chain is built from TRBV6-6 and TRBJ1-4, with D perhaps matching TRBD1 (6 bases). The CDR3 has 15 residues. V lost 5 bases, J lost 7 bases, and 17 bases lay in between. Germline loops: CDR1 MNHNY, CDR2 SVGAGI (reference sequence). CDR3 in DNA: TGTGCCAGCAGTACCGCCCAGGGGAGCAGTGAAAAACTGTTTTTT. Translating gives CASSTAQGSSEKLFF.

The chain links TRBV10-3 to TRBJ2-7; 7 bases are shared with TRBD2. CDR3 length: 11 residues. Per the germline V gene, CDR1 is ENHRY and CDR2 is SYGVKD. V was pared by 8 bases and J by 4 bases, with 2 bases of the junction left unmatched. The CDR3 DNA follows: TGTGCCATCGGGGGGGGTTACGAGCAGTACTTC. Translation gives CAIGGGYEQYF.

The CDR3 loop reads CASIRAERNTGELFF. In DNA form, the CDR3 reads TGTGCCAGCATTAGAGCGGAGCGGAACACCGGGGAGCTGTTTTTT. The V gene is TRBV28, the J gene TRBJ2-2; D is perhaps TRBD2 (5 bases). The CDR3 has 15 residues. V lost 7 bases to trimming and J lost 1 base, with 13 bases between them. Per germline, CDR1 MDHEN and CDR2 SYDVKM.

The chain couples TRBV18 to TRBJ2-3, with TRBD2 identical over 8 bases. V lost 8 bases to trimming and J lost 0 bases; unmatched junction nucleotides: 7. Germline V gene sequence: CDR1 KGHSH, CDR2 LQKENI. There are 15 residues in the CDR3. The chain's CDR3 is CASQNSGTSTDTQYF. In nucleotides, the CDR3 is TGTGCCAGCCAAAATAGCGGGACTAGCACAGATACGCAGTATTTT. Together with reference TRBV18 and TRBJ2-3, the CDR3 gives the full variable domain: NAGVMQNPRHLVRRRGQEARLRCSPMKGHSHVYWYRQLPEEGLKFMVYLQKENIIDESGMPKERFSAEFPKEGPSILRIQQVVRGDSAAYFCASQNSGTSTDTQYFGPGTRLTVL.

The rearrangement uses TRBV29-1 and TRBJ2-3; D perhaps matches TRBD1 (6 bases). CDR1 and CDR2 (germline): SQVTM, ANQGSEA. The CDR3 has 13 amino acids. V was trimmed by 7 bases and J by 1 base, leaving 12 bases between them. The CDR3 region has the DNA TGCAGCGGGGGAGAGGGGGGCACAGATACGCAGTATTTT. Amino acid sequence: CSGGEGGTDTQYF.

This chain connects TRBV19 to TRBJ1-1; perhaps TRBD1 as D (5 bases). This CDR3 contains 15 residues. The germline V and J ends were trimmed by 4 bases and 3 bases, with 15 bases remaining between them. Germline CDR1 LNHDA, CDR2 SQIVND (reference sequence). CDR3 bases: TGTGCCAGTAGTACATTTGGGGGGACGGACACTGAAGCTTTCTTT. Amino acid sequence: CASSTFGGTDTEAFF.

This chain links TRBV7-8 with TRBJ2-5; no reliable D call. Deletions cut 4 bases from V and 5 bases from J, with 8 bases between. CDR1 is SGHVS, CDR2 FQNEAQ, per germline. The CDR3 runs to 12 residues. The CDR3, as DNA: TGTGCCAGCAGCTCCTACCGGGAGACCCAGTACTTC. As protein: CASSSYRETQYF.

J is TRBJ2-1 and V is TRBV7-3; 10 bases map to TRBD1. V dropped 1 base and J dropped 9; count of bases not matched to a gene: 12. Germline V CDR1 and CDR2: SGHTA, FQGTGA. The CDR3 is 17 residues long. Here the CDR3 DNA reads TGTGCCAGCAGCTTAATTGGCGGGGGACAGGGGTCGATTGAGCAGTTCTTC. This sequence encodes CASSLIGGGQGSIEQFF.